The entry that follows covers one T cell receptor (beta chain) sequence. In this sample, this clonotype turned up many times. What this receptor recognizes is not known. There are no base qualities to consult, and no much larger clone falls within one base. TCRdb names Illumina HiSeq 2500 as the instrument used. Quantitative 5'-RACE with molecular barcodes was used to prepare TCR beta libraries. As for how the authors treated the data: A new computational method based on a probabilistic model of VDJ rearrangement was used to identify disease-linked TCR variants. The public reads were run again by TCRdb, first through fastp at Q25 and then through MiXCR, and only productive beta chains were kept. Duplicate CDR3 protein sequences are folded into a single record with the most common DNA and genes. The authors' filters were not applied to this entry. Counted in this sample were about 700,000 distinct CDR3 sequences; 15% to 20% of them appeared once. The top ten constitute approximately 18% of the sample.

This specimen belongs to a study of CD8 T cells in ankylosing spondylitis (dated by TCRdb to about 2017). Study-level background: T cell receptor beta repertoires were profiled in healthy donors and ankylosing spondylitis patients so that disease-linked TCR variants could be found. In total, the full study cohort was made up of some 100 healthy donors and 20 to 25 ankylosing spondylitis patients. Samples of peripheral blood were taken, and for ankylosing spondylitis patients, synovial fluid was collected as well.

The CDR3 runs 13 amino acids, cysteine and phenylalanine included. The entry retains the CDR3 DNA only, 39 bases that are in frame from base 1. Based on the germline V gene (reference sequence), the CDR1 and CDR2 sequences are DFQATT and SNEGSKA. V was cut back by 0 bases and J by 8 bases, leaving a gap of 11 bases between them. The paper's findings and limits, for the study overall: In peripheral blood, the disease-linked clones were found at relatively low frequencies and had a CD8+ phenotype. A TCR beta motif made up of eight highly homologous amino acid variants appeared to be characteristic of blood from ankylosing spondylitis patients. Some motif variants had previously been reported in the synovial fluid and blood of reactive arthritis patients, which suggests shared mechanisms of disease initiation. The disease-linked clones were reported to be significantly enriched in matched synovial fluid samples from ankylosing spondylitis patients.

This clonotype was obtained from a male donor with ankylosing spondylitis. Sequenced input: blood, either unsorted or a sorted T cell fraction (not recorded which). Recombination joined TRBV20-1 with TRBJ2-4; no D gene can be assigned with confidence. In nucleotide form, the sequence is TGCAGTGCTAGAGATCCGGGCAGCGACATTCAGTACTTC. It specifies CSARDPGSDIQYF.